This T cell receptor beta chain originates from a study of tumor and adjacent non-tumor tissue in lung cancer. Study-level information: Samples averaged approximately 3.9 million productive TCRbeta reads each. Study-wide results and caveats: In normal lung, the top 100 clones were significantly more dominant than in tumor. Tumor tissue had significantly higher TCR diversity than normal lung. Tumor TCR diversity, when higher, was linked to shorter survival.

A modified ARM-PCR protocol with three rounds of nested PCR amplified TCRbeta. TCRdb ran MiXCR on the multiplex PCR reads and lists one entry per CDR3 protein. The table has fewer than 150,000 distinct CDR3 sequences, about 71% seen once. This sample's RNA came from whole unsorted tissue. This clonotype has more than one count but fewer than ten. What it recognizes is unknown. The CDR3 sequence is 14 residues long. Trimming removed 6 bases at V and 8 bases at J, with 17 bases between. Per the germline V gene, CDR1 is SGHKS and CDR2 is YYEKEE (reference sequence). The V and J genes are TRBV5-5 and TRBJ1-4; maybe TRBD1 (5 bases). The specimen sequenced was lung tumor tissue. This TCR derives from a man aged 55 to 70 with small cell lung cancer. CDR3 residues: CASTRGESPEKLFF. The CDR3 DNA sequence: TGTGCCAGCACCCGGGGGGAGTCTCCGGAAAAACTGTTTTTT. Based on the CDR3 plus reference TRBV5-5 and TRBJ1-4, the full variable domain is DAGVTQSPTHLIKTRGQQVTLRCSPISGHKSVSWYQQVLGQGPQFIFQYYEKEERGRGNFPDRFSARQFPNYSSELNVNALLLGDSALYLCASTRGESPEKLFFGSGTQLSVL.